This TCR beta chain was sequenced in a study of T-cell memory formation after mild COVID-19. CDR1 and CDR2 from the germline V gene are ENHRY and SYGVKD. The V end lost 3 bases, the J end lost 4 bases, and 12 bases lay between the germline ends. CDR3 length equals 14 residues. A single record per CDR3 protein comes from TCRdb applying MiXCR to the 5' RACE reads. The table has more than 450,000 distinct CDR3 sequences, roughly 17% seen once. The sample was PBMCs or a T cell subset sorted from them (not recorded which). V usage is TRBV10-3 and J usage is TRBJ1-2; a weak D match, TRBD1 (6 bases). The sequence was obtained from an adult woman who had mild COVID-19 (a few samples of this study predate the infection). Cell type and time point are not known. The CDR3 loop reads CAISEPRQVYGYTF. CDR3 in DNA: TGTGCCATCAGTGAACCCCGACAGGTCTATGGCTACACCTTC.